This TCR beta chain is from a study of blood T cells in healthy people across ages. Then a second PCR, running roughly 7 to 11 cycles, was carried out with a sample-barcoded 5' primer and a J-beta primer mix. TCRdb used MiXCR to reprocess the 5' RACE reads, holding one entry per CDR3 protein. The repertoire holds under 850,000 distinct CDR3 sequences, with approximately 35% as singletons. This clonotype has a count of ten or more. The sequence was obtained from a young man in good health. The source material was blood.

CDR3 DNA: TGTGCCAGCAGTTTAGGACTAGCGGGGAATGAGCAGTTCTTC. Translated, it gives CASSLGLAGNEQFF. This chain joins TRBV12-3 or TRBV12-4 and TRBJ2-1; 11 bases align to TRBD2. CDR3 length equals 14 residues. After removal of 1 base from V and 7 bases from J, the junction contained 0 bases not matched to a gene.